This T cell receptor (beta chain) is drawn from a study of shared clonotypes between healthy human individuals. Broader study findings: Sample collection involved blood only; tissue repertoires are likely different.

Sequencing was at deep level. Several immunoSEQ plates held equal portions of the genomic DNA taken from each subset. Sequencing used immunoSEQ multiplex PCR; TCRdb keeps in-frame clones, though not all of them. The data contain more than 2 million clones, 85% to 95% of them seen just once; the ten biggest clones take up about 1.6%. Terminally differentiated effector memory CD45RA+ cells were excluded by CCR7 positive selection of CD45RO-negative cells. Trimming took off 4 bases at V and 1 base at J, with 16 bases between the two ends. CDR1 LNHNV and CDR2 YYDKDF come from the germline V gene (reference sequence). There are 16 residues in the CDR3. Points on this clone: Its target is not known.

This receptor was identified in a man younger than 35 in good health. Some clones in this sample may be carry-over from other donors' samples. Material for sequencing was naive CD8+ T cells from PBMCs. The V and J genes are TRBV15 and TRBJ2-5, with TRBD2 as a possible D gene (5 bases). CDR3 sequence (DNA): TGTGCCACCAGCAACCACCTTACTAGTCTCCAAGAGACCCAGTACTTC. Its translation: CATSNHLTSLQETQYF.